In this sample, the clone carrying this T cell receptor beta chain turned up a few times. A much larger clone differs from this one at a single base, so this may be a read error. CDR3 length equals 13 residues. The V end lost 2 bases, the J end lost 1 base, and 8 bases lay between the germline ends. The germline V gene has CDR1 SQVTM and CDR2 ANQGSEA. This record belongs to a study of T cells after yellow fever vaccination. TCRdb independently ran MiXCR on the 5' RACE reads; one entry per CDR3 protein. The sample lists 100,000 to 150,000 distinct CDR3 sequences, under 8.5% occurring once. This TCR was recovered from a man aged 18-30 years who received the YFV17D yellow fever vaccine. The gene calls are TRBV29-1 and TRBJ2-5, with a weak D call TRBD1 (6 bases). The source material was CD4+ T cells sorted from PBMCs, sampled 9 to 11 days after the first yellow fever vaccination. The CDR3 region is CSVERGIQETQYF. CDR3 coding DNA: TGCAGCGTTGAAAGGGGGATCCAAGAGACCCAGTACTTC.